This TCR beta chain was obtained from a study of cytomegalovirus exposure and HLA in healthy donors. The length of the CDR3 is 14 residues. Germline CDR1 and CDR2: MRHNA and SNTAGT. After removal of 2 bases from V and 6 bases from J, the junction contained 6 bases not matched to a gene. In the PCR, 60 Vbeta and 13 Jbeta primers were used. Assay used: immunoSEQ multiplex PCR; TCRdb lists only in-frame clones, some missing. The table records about 130,000 clones, around 80% of them present only once. Study outcomes and limitations: The investigators catalogued under 200 TCR beta chains as cytomegalovirus-associated. Cytomegalovirus status, reportedly, was diagnosed with high specificity and sensitivity by the classifier.

For this clone: Its antigen remains unknown.

The genes are TRBV6-4 and TRBJ1-1; 7 nucleotides match TRBD1. Sample: PBMCs. This sequence was found in a man in his fifties or sixties in good health and CMV-seronegative. The CDR3 sequence is CASSDTDRESEAFF. Here the CDR3 DNA reads TGTGCCAGCAGTGACACTGACAGGGAGTCTGAAGCTTTCTTT.